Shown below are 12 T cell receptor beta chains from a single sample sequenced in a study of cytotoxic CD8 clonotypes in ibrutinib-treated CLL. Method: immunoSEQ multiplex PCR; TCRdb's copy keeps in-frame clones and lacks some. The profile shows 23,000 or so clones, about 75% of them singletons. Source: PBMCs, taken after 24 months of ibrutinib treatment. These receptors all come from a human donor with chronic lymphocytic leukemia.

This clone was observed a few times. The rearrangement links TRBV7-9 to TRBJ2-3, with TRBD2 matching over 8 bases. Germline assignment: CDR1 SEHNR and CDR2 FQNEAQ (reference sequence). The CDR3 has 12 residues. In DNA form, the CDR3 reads TGTGCTACGGGAGGGGACGGAGATACGCAGTATTTT. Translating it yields CATGGDGDTQYF.

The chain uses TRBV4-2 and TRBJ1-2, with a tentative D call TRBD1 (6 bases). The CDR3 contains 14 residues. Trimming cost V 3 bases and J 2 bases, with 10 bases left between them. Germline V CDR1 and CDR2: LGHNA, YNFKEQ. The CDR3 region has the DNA TGTGCCAGCAGCCAGCGGACAGAAAACTATGGCTACACCTTC. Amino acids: CASSQRTENYGYTF.

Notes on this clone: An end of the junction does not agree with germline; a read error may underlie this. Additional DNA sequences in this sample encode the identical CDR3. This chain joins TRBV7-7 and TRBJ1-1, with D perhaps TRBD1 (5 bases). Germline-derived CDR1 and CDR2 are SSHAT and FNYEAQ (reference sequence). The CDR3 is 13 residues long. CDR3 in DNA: TGTGCTAGCAGCTTGGGGGAGGACACTGAAGCTTTCTTT. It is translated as CASSLGEDTEAFF. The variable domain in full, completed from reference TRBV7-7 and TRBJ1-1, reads GAGVSQSPRYKVTKRGQDVTLRCDPISSHATLYWYQQALGQGPEFLTYFNYEAQPDKSGLPSDRFSAERPEGSISTLTIQRTEQRDSAMYRCASSLGEDTEAFFGQGTRLTVV.

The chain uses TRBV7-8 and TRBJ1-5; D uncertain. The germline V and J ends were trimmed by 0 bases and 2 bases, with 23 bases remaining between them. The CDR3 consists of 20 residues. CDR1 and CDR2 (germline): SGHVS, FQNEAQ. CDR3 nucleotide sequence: TGTGCCAGCAGCTTAGCGCGATGGCAATGGTCGGAGAGGGGCAATCAGCCCCAGCATTTT. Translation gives CASSLARWQWSERGNQPQHF.

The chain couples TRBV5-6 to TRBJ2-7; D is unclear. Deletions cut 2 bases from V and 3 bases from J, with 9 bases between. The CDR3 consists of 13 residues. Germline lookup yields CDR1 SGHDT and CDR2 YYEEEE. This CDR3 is CASSFSVGYEQYF. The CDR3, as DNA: TGTGCCAGCAGCTTCTCTGTCGGCTACGAGCAGTACTTC.

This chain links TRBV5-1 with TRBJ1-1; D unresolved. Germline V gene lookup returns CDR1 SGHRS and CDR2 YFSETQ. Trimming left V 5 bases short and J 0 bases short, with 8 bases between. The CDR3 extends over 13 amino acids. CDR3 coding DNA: TGCGCCAGCAGACTCTCATTGAACACTGAAGCTTTCTTT. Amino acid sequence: CASRLSLNTEAFF.

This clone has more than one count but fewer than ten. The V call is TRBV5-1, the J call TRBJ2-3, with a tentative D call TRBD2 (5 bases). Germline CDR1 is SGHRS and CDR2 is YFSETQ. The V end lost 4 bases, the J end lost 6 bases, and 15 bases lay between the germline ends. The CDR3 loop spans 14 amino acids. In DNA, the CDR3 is TGCGCCAGCAGCGAGGGCACGGCCGTGGATACGCAGTATTTT. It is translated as CASSEGTAVDTQYF.

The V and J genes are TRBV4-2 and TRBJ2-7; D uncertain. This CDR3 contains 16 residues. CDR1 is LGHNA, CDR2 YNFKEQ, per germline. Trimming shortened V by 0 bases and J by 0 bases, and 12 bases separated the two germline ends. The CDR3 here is CASSQEGPPPSYEQYF. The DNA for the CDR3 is TGTGCCAGCAGCCAAGAAGGACCCCCTCCCTCCTACGAGCAGTACTTC.

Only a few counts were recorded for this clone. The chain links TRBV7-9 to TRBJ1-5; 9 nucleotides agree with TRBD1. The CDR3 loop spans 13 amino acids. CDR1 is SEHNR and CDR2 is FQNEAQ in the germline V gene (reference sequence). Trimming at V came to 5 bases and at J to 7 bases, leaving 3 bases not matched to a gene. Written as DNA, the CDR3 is TGTGCCAGCAGCCGGGACAGGGAGCAGCCCCAGCATTTT. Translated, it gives CASSRDREQPQHF.

The CDR3 spells CASSIGTSGTGGFYEQYF. In DNA form, the CDR3 reads TGTGCCAGCAGCATCGGGACTAGCGGAACCGGTGGTTTCTACGAGCAGTACTTC. This rearrangement joins TRBV9 to TRBJ2-7; 11 bases agree with TRBD2. CDR1 SGDLS and CDR2 YYNGEE come from the germline V gene. CDR3 length: 18 amino acids. The junction had 15 bases not matched to a gene; V was cut back by 4 bases and J by 3 bases.

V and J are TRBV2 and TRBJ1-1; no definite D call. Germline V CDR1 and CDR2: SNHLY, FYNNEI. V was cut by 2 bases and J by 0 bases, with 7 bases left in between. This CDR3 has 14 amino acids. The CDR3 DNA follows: TGTGCCAGCAGTGAAATCCGGATGAACACTGAAGCTTTCTTT. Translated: CASSEIRMNTEAFF.

CDR3 DNA: TGTGCCAGCAGCTTCGAACAGGGAAAGAACACTGAAGCTTTCTTT. It codes for CASSFEQGKNTEAFF. The chain combines TRBV7-9 with TRBJ1-1; D possibly corresponds to TRBD1 (6 bases). The CDR3 extends over 15 amino acids. V gave up 3 bases and J gave up 1 base, with 12 bases separating them. Germline CDR1 is SEHNR and CDR2 is FQNEAQ (reference sequence).